The present T cell receptor beta chain was sequenced within a study of T cells after somatic rescue of genetic block (TCRdb year 2020). About the study as a whole: What the study looked at was long-term robustness, specifically in a T-cell system that came about through somatic rescue of a genetic block in T-cell development.

As concerns this clone: The specificity of this receptor is unknown. No much larger clone exists at a distance of one base, and base qualities are not known.

Libraries were prepared through the immunoSEQ multiplex PCR assay. The immuneACCESS repertoire file appears here via TCRdb, limited to in-frame rearrangements. These files lack a portion of the clones; in checked studies, under half of the deficit traces to unresolved V genes, and the cause of the others is not known. Here the sample has about 72,000 clones; approximately 90% occur a single time. The biggest ten clones account for around 2.8% of the sample. The origin of this receptor is a man in his thirties or forties. The sample taken for sequencing was peripheral blood mononuclear cells (PBMCs).

The CDR3 protein: CASSLDGGGAYNEQFF. The nucleotides are TGTGCCAGCAGCTTAGATGGCGGGGGTGCATACAATGAGCAGTTCTTC. Recombination joined TRBV7-9 with TRBJ2-1; 7 bases in between match TRBD2. Reading from cysteine to phenylalanine, the CDR3 counts 16 amino acids. The kept DNA is CDR3 alone, 48 bases in frame from the first base. Clipping removes 1 base from V and 4 bases from J, with 7 as the unmatched junction base count. CDR1 and CDR2 (SEHNR, FQNEAQ) derive from the germline V gene (reference sequence). The full variable domain, with segments outside the CDR3 supplied by the reference TRBV7-9 and TRBJ2-1 proteins, appears as DTGVSQNPRHKITKRGQNVTFRCDPISEHNRLYWYRQTLGQGPEFLTYFQNEAQLEKSRLLSDRFSAERPKGSFSTLEIQRTEQGDSAMYLCASSLDGGGAYNEQFFGPGTRLTVL.